The rows below give T cell receptor beta chains drawn from one sample of a study of blood T cells in healthy people across ages. TCRdb reanalysed the 5' RACE reads using MiXCR and keeps one entry per CDR3 protein. This table holds about 1.8 million distinct CDR3 sequences, about 50% found once. The material sequenced was blood. The receptors originated from a woman aged 40-49 years in good health. The CDR3 runs from the conserved cysteine through the conserved F or W. The order of the fields is V gene, clone size, D gene, J gene, CDR3 protein, CDR3 DNA. D genes are given only for firm matches. Clone size appears in some rows only: once, few, many, or a class for an expanded clone.

TRBV4-1,NA,NA,TRBJ2-5,CASSQDLVSVETQYF,TGCGCCAGCAGCCAAGATCTAGTCTCTGTAGAGACCCAGTACTTC
TRBV4-3,NA,TRBD1,TRBJ2-3,CASSHGVQGQSGTDTQYF,TGCGCCAGCAGCCACGGTGTACAGGGACAGAGTGGCACAGATACGCAGTATTTT
TRBV7-2,NA,NA,TRBJ2-7,CASSSAGASYYEQYF,TGTGCCAGCAGTTCGGCAGGGGCAAGTTACTACGAGCAGTACTTC
TRBV7-2,NA,TRBD1,TRBJ1-2,CASSLVGQGAIYDYTF,TGTGCCAGCAGCTTAGTGGGACAGGGGGCTATCTATGACTACACCTTC
TRBV5-1,once,NA,TRBJ1-4,CASSLEAVPNAKLFF,TGCGCCAGCAGCTTGGAGGCAGTTCCTAATGCAAAACTGTTTTTT
TRBV6-2/TRBV6-3,few,NA,TRBJ2-4,CASSPGHLAKNIQYF,TGTGCCAGCAGCCCGGGACATTTAGCCAAAAACATTCAGTACTTC
TRBV29-1,NA,TRBD1,TRBJ1-2,CSVLRQGEGIYGYTF,TGCAGCGTTCTGCGACAGGGGGAAGGGATCTATGGCTACACCTTC
TRBV10-3,NA,TRBD1,TRBJ2-7,CAISGSGTGIDEQYF,TGTGCCATCAGTGGATCCGGGACAGGGATCGACGAGCAGTACTTC
TRBV12-3/TRBV12-4,NA,TRBD2,TRBJ2-3,CASSSGLAEPRTDTQYF,TGTGCCAGCAGTTCGGGACTAGCGGAGCCTCGCACAGATACGCAGTATTTT
TRBV9,NA,NA,TRBJ2-1,CASSVLSSTSYNEQFF,TGTGCCAGCAGCGTACTATCGTCGACCTCCTACAATGAGCAGTTCTTC
TRBV5-6,NA,NA,TRBJ1-2,CASSLKGLYGGYTF,TGTGCCAGCAGCTTGAAGGGATTGTACGGGGGCTACACCTTC
TRBV11-2,many,NA,TRBJ2-5,CASSLSGTQETQYF,TGTGCCAGCAGCTTGTCCGGGACCCAAGAGACCCAGTACTTC
TRBV10-3,few,TRBD2,TRBJ2-1,CAISGRGGASYNEQFF,TGTGCCATCAGTGGTCGCGGGGGGGCCTCCTACAATGAGCAGTTCTTC
TRBV6-5,few,NA,TRBJ2-6,CASRFSGEAQSFGANVLTF,TGTGCCAGCAGGTTCTCAGGGGAGGCCCAGTCATTTGGGGCCAACGTCCTGACTTTC
TRBV6-1,NA,TRBD2,TRBJ2-7,CASRRSGTNYEQYF,TGTGCCAGCAGGAGGAGCGGGACTAACTACGAGCAGTACTTC
TRBV15,NA,NA,TRBJ2-2,CATSRVGASVNTGELFF,TGTGCCACCAGCAGAGTGGGGGCCAGCGTCAACACCGGGGAGCTGTTTTTT
TRBV2,NA,TRBD1,TRBJ2-5,CASRNDRGQETQYF,TGTGCCAGCAGAAATGACAGGGGACAAGAGACCCAGTACTTC
TRBV4-2,NA,NA,TRBJ2-1,CASSHNPPGAYNEQFF,TGTGCCAGCAGCCATAACCCCCCAGGGGCATACAATGAGCAGTTCTTC
TRBV14,NA,NA,TRBJ2-5,CASSQESRGLQETQYF,TGTGCCAGCAGCCAAGAGTCACGGGGGCTCCAAGAGACCCAGTACTTC
TRBV6-5,NA,NA,TRBJ2-5,CASSYLGGEETQYF,TGTGCCAGCAGTTACTTAGGGGGAGAAGAGACCCAGTACTTC
TRBV24-1,once,NA,TRBJ2-3,CATSDSDVGRGVADTQYF,TGTGCCACCAGTGATTCTGATGTTGGTAGAGGAGTCGCAGATACGCAGTATTTT
TRBV5-1,NA,NA,TRBJ2-3,CASSLEHRGSDTQYF,TGCGCCAGCAGCTTAGAGCACCGGGGATCAGATACGCAGTATTTT
TRBV12-3/TRBV12-4,NA,NA,TRBJ1-6,CASRLRDNSPLHF,TGTGCCAGCAGACTCAGGGATAATTCACCCCTCCACTTT
TRBV18,NA,TRBD2,TRBJ2-3,CASSPQSQRLAGGTDTQYF,TGTGCCAGCTCACCCCAATCACAACGACTAGCGGGAGGCACAGATACGCAGTATTTT
TRBV6-2/TRBV6-3,NA,NA,TRBJ2-3,CASSTGLGTFTDTQYF,TGTGCCAGCAGTACCGGACTAGGGACATTCACAGATACGCAGTATTTT
TRBV7-2,NA,TRBD2,TRBJ2-3,CASSLGAGGRDMQYF,TGTGCCAGCAGCTTAGGAGCGGGGGGGAGAGATATGCAGTATTTT
TRBV28,few,NA,TRBJ2-7,CASSFRRSPNEQYF,TGTGCCAGCAGTTTTAGGAGGTCCCCCAACGAGCAGTACTTC
TRBV29-1,few,NA,TRBJ2-5,CSVEAANQETQYF,TGCAGCGTTGAGGCAGCTAATCAAGAGACCCAGTACTTC
TRBV20-1,NA,TRBD2,TRBJ2-1,CSANSAGGLSDNEQFF,TGCAGTGCTAATTCTGCGGGGGGGCTTTCGGACAATGAGCAGTTCTTC
TRBV7-9,NA,NA,TRBJ2-1,CASSKGIGNEQFF,TGTGCCAGCAGTAAGGGTATAGGCAATGAGCAGTTCTTC
TRBV20-1,few,TRBD2,TRBJ2-3,CSASPTSSGSHTDTQYF,TGCAGTGCTAGCCCGACTTCTAGCGGGTCTCACACAGATACGCAGTATTTT
TRBV28,few,NA,TRBJ1-2,CASSGRDYGYTF,TGTGCCAGCTCCGGCAGGGACTATGGCTACACCTTC
TRBV6-6,NA,TRBD1,TRBJ1-6,CASAAPSPQGSNSPLHF,TGTGCCAGCGCGGCCCCGTCCCCACAGGGGAGTAATTCACCCCTCCACTTT
TRBV13,once,NA,TRBJ2-4,CASSLSDEGNIQYF,TGTGCCAGCAGCCTCTCCGACGAGGGAAACATTCAGTACTTC
TRBV10-3,few,NA,TRBJ1-2,CAISAGEVGGYTF,TGTGCCATCAGTGCGGGGGAGGTCGGTGGCTACACCTTC
TRBV7-2,NA,NA,TRBJ2-1,CASSLTPEPYNEQFF,TGTGCCAGCAGCTTAACCCCGGAACCCTACAATGAGCAGTTCTTC
TRBV15,NA,NA,TRBJ1-2,CATSRPGQLYGYTF,TGTGCCACCAGCAGACCCGGACAGCTGTATGGCTACACCTTC
TRBV16,NA,TRBD1,TRBJ1-4,CAGSPRTGLNEKLFF,TGTGCCGGCAGCCCCCGGACAGGCCTTAATGAAAAACTGTTTTTT
TRBV5-1,NA,NA,TRBJ2-6,CASSPRPPGANVLTF,TGCGCCAGCAGCCCCCGGCCACCTGGGGCCAACGTCCTGACTTTC
TRBV28,few,TRBD2,TRBJ2-4,CASSLGTSGVAKNIQYF,TGTGCCAGCAGTTTGGGGACTAGCGGGGTAGCCAAAAACATTCAGTACTTC
TRBV4-2,NA,NA,TRBJ1-2,CASSQDPQSYGYTF,TGTGCCAGCAGCCAAGATCCCCAGAGCTATGGCTACACCTTC
TRBV10-3,NA,NA,TRBJ2-4,CAISEMGGAKNIQYF,TGTGCCATCAGTGAGATGGGGGGTGCCAAAAACATTCAGTACTTC
TRBV10-3,NA,NA,TRBJ2-3,CAISDPRSLTDTQYF,TGTGCCATCAGTGATCCGCGGTCCCTCACAGATACGCAGTATTTT
TRBV5-1,NA,NA,TRBJ2-1,CASSGEASVTGEQFF,TGCGCCAGCAGCGGAGAGGCGAGCGTTACTGGTGAGCAGTTCTTC
TRBV27,NA,NA,TRBJ2-7,CASSGAGNSYEQYF,TGTGCCAGCAGTGGGGCGGGGAATTCCTACGAGCAGTACTTC
TRBV12-5,NA,NA,TRBJ2-1,CASGLGSPLGLTNEQFF,TGTGCTAGTGGTTTGGGTTCCCCCCTTGGTCTGACCAATGAGCAGTTCTTC
TRBV27,NA,NA,TRBJ2-5,CASSRGLAQYF,TGTGCCAGCAGTCGGGGCCTCGCGCAGTACTTC
TRBV7-9,NA,NA,TRBJ1-1,CASSLGPRGGYTEAFF,TGTGCCAGCAGCTTAGGTCCTCGCGGGGGGTACACTGAAGCTTTCTTT
TRBV29-1,many,NA,TRBJ2-1,CSYSHSSYNEQFF,TGCAGCTATTCCCACAGCTCCTACAATGAGCAGTTCTTC
TRBV7-9,few,TRBD2,TRBJ2-1,CASSRRGSSGAESYNEQFF,TGTGCCAGCAGCCGGAGGGGCTCTAGCGGGGCCGAATCCTACAATGAGCAGTTCTTC
TRBV20-1,few,TRBD2,TRBJ2-1,CSDAGGVYNEQFF,TGCAGTGATGCGGGGGGGGTCTACAATGAGCAGTTCTTC
TRBV11-2,NA,NA,TRBJ2-1,CASSSKERNYNEQFF,TGTGCCAGCAGCTCAAAGGAGCGAAACTACAATGAGCAGTTCTTC